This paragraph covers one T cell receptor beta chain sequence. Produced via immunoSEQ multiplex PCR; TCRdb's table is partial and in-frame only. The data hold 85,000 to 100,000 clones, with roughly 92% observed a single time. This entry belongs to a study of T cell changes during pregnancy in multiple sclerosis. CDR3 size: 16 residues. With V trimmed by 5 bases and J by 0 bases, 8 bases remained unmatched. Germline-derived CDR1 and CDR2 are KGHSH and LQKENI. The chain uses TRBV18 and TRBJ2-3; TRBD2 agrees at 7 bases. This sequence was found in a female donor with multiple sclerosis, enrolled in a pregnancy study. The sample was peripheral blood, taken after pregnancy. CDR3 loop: CASSAQTSRSTDTQYF. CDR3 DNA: TGTGCCAGCTCAGCCCAGACTAGCAGAAGCACAGATACGCAGTATTTT.